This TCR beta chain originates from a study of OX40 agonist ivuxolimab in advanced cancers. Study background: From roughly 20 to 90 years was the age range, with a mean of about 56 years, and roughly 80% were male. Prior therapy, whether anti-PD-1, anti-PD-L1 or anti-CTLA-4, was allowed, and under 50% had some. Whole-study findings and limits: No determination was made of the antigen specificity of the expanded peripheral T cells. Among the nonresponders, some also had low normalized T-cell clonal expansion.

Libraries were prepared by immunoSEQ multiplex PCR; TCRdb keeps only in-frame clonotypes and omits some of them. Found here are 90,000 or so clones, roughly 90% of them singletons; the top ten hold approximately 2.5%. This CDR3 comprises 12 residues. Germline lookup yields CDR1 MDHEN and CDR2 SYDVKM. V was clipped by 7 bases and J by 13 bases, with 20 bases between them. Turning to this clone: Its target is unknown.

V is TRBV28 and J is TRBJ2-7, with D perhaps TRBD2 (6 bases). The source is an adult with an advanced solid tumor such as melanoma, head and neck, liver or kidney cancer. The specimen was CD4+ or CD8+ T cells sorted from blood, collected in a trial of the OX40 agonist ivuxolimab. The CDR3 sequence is CASTSLGDSFYF. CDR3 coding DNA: TGTGCCAGCACCTCGTTGGGGGACTCTTTTTACTTC.